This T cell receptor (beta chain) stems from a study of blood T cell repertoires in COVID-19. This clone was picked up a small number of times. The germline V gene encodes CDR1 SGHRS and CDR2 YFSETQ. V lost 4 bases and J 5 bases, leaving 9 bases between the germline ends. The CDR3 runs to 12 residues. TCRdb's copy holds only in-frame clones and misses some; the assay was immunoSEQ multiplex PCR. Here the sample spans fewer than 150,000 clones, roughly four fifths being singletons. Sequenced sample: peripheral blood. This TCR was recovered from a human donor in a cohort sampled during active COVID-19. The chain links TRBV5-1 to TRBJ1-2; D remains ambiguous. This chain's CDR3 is CASSTSGYGYTF. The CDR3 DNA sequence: TGCGCCAGCAGCACCTCGGGTTATGGCTACACCTTC.